A single sample gave rise to the 2 T cell receptor beta chains below, sequenced in a study of shared clonotypes between healthy human individuals. TCRdb's table, derived via immunoSEQ multiplex PCR, lists solely in-frame clones and lacks some. The sample yields approximately 1.5 million clones, 95% to 99% seen once. The source material was naive CD4+ T cells sorted from blood. The subset: CD45RA+ positively selected. These receptors all stem from a young man in good health.

This clone has a single count. The rearrangement joins TRBV18 to TRBJ2-5; D possibly corresponds to TRBD2 (5 bases). The CDR3 is 16 amino acids. V lost 3 bases, J lost 2 bases, and 16 bases lay in between. CDR1 and CDR2 from the germline V gene are KGHSH and LQKENI. The CDR3, as DNA: TGTGCCAGCTCACCTTTACCACGAGGGTCTCAAGAGACCCAGTACTTC. It yields the protein CASSPLPRGSQETQYF.

With regard to this clone: Other DNA sequences in the same sample also yield this CDR3. The genes are TRBV5-1 and TRBJ2-5; no reliable D call. This CDR3 comprises 14 residues. Germline lookup yields CDR1 SGHRS and CDR2 YFSETQ. Trimming removed 1 base at V and 1 base at J, with 8 bases between. The CDR3 sequence is CASSLPGSQETQYF. For the CDR3, the DNA is TGCGCCAGCAGCTTGCCTGGCTCCCAAGAGACCCAGTACTTC.